The 4 T cell receptor beta chains reported below all come from one sample, sequenced in a study of shared clonotypes between healthy human individuals. Clones were sequenced by immunoSEQ multiplex PCR, and TCRdb holds only the in-frame ones, with some missing. The table has a few million clones, approximately 95% seen once. Sequencing was carried out using naive CD4+ T cells from PBMCs. The subset here: CD45RA+ positively selected. The receptors stem from a man aged 18-30 years in good health. Some clones in this sample may be carry-over from other donors' samples.

The chain recombines TRBV6-1 with TRBJ2-5; the D is unclear. Trimming shortened V by 6 bases and J by 5 bases, and 13 bases separated the two germline ends. Per germline, CDR1 MNHNS and CDR2 SASEGT. The CDR3 extends over 13 amino acids. CDR3: CASSEAAWETQYF. In DNA, the CDR3 is TGTGCCAGCAGCGAGGCAGCTTGGGAGACCCAGTACTTC.

With regard to this clone: At the DNA level, this CDR3 is encoded by other sequences in the same sample as well. J is TRBJ2-1 and V is TRBV5-1; 7 bases align to TRBD1. CDR3 size: 15 residues. With V trimmed by 4 bases and J by 3 bases, 7 bases remained unmatched. CDR1 and CDR2 (germline): SGHRS, YFSETQ. The CDR3 nucleotides are TGCGCCAGCAGCCTGACAGGGTCTAGCTACAATGAGCAGTTCTTC. Residues: CASSLTGSSYNEQFF.

This clone was seen just once. The J gene is TRBJ2-7, the V gene TRBV7-2, with TRBD2 matching over 12 bases. The CDR3 consists of 16 residues. Germline CDR1 is SGHTA and CDR2 is FQGNSA. V shed 1 base, J shed 7 bases, and the junction held 8 bases outside the gene matches. In nucleotides, the CDR3 is TGTGCCAGCAGCTTAGGACTAGCGGGAGTTCGAGGAGAGCAGTACTTC. This gives the protein CASSLGLAGVRGEQYF.

The chain carries TRBV14 and TRBJ2-1, with 7 bases identical to TRBD2. CDR1 and CDR2 from the germline V gene are SGHDN and FVKESK. The CDR3 has 16 amino acids. V was pared by 5 bases and J by 4 bases, with 11 bases of the junction left unmatched. For the CDR3, the DNA is TGTGCCAGCAGCGATTGGGCGGGAGAGGTGTACAATGAGCAGTTCTTC. Its translation is CASSDWAGEVYNEQFF.